This T cell receptor (beta chain) emerged from a study of CD4 T cells in relation to SARS-CoV-2 and coronaviruses. Comment on this clone: Its specificity is unknown.

Deletions cut 3 bases from V and 8 bases from J, with 14 bases between. Germline CDR1 and CDR2: SGDLS and YYNGEE. The CDR3 has 14 amino acids. The unexposed donors gave CD4+ T cells in 2011-2018, prior to COVID-19. The cells were cultured for about ten days before CD4+ T cells were isolated. As cell numbers allowed, unexposed-donor CD4+ T cells faced SARS-CoV-2 S/N and four cold-coronavirus spikes. Here immunoSEQ multiplex PCR was the method, and the copy in TCRdb shows in-frame clones only, minus some. Of some 22,000 clones in the sample, roughly 66% were seen once. The sequenced sample consisted of CD4+ T cells from PBMCs, cultured in vitro. The gene calls are TRBV9 and TRBJ1-4; D perhaps matches TRBD1 (5 bases). This clonotype was obtained from a human donor in good health. The CDR3 is CASSETGLQEKLFF. CDR3 coding DNA: TGTGCCAGCAGCGAGACGGGACTTCAGGAAAAACTGTTTTTT.